This T cell receptor (beta chain) was captured by sequencing in a study of cytomegalovirus exposure and HLA in healthy donors. The study ran its PCR with 60 Vbeta and 13 Jbeta primers. Generated by immunoSEQ multiplex PCR, the TCRdb table keeps only in-frame clones and is missing some. The table lists roughly 150,000 clones, around 75% of them singletons, with 1.5% to 2% in the top ten. About this clone: Its matching antigen is unknown.

The CDR3 is made up of 13 amino acids. The V and J ends lost 4 bases and 6 bases respectively, with 13 bases between them. CDR1 is MNHEY and CDR2 is SMNVEV in the germline V gene (reference sequence). Study-wide points: Further analysis was carried out later, and it showed several of the most significant clusters appearing linked to common viral pathogens. Other equally common chains were less clonally expanded than HLA-associated TCR beta chains, a later analysis showed. Reports indicated that the classifier achieved high specificity and sensitivity in diagnosing cytomegalovirus status. Among CMV-associated TCR beta chains, most appeared HLA-restricted in a later analysis.

This TCR derives from a woman aged 30 to 39 in good health and CMV-seronegative. The sequencing sample was made of PBMCs. The V gene is TRBV27, the J gene TRBJ2-7, with D perhaps matching TRBD2 (6 bases). The CDR3 loop reads CASSSGGWGEQYF. The CDR3, as DNA: TGTGCCAGCAGTTCCGGGGGATGGGGCGAGCAGTACTTC.